Listed here are 13 T cell receptor beta chains from one sample, sequenced in a study of T cells after yellow fever vaccination. MiXCR, applied by TCRdb to the 5' RACE reads, yields one record per CDR3 protein. The sample lists just under 600,000 distinct CDR3 sequences, approximately 15% occurring once. The sample was PBMCs, taken on the day of the yellow fever booster vaccination. These receptors originate from a man aged 25 to 40 who received the YFV17D yellow fever vaccine.

V is TRBV20-1 and J is TRBJ2-7, with D perhaps TRBD1 (5 bases). The CDR3 has 15 residues. The ends were cut back, 6 bases at V and 1 base at J, with 19 bases in the middle. The V gene's germline CDR1 is DFQATT and CDR2 SNEGSKA (reference sequence). The CDR3 loop is CSAPNQPGSSYEQYF. In DNA, the CDR3 is TGCAGTGCCCCGAATCAGCCAGGGTCATCCTACGAGCAGTACTTC.

The chain links TRBV11-2 to TRBJ2-1, with TRBD2 matching over 11 bases. Looked up from germline, CDR1 is SGHAT and CDR2 is FQNNGV. The CDR3 extends over 18 amino acids. Trimming removed 0 bases from V and 7 bases from J; junction bases left unmatched: 11. CDR3 sequence (DNA): TGTGCCAGCAGCTTAGACCTGTCTAGCGGGAGGTTCGGTAATGAGCAGTTCTTC. As protein: CASSLDLSSGRFGNEQFF. Supplemented by reference TRBV11-2 and TRBJ2-1, the full variable domain reads EAGVAQSPRYKIIEKRQSVAFWCNPISGHATLYWYQQILGQGPKLLIQFQNNGVVDDSQLPKDRFSAERLKGVDSTLKIQPAKLEDSAVYLCASSLDLSSGRFGNEQFFGPGTRLTVL.

There are a few counts of this clonotype. The chain uses TRBV12-3 or TRBV12-4 and TRBJ2-3, with TRBD2 matching 13 bases. The trim removed 7 bases at V and 4 bases at J, leaving 5 bases unmatched. The CDR3 is made up of 15 amino acids. The CDR3 loop is CASKGLAGVADTQYF. CDR3 nucleotide sequence: TGTGCCAGCAAAGGACTAGCGGGAGTTGCAGATACGCAGTATTTT.

This clonotype was detected a few times. This chain uses TRBV5-6 with TRBJ2-7, with D possibly matching TRBD2 (6 bases). The germline CDR1 and CDR2 sequences are SGHDT and YYEEEE. CDR3 length: 14 residues. The V and J ends lost 3 bases and 3 bases respectively, with 13 bases between them. The CDR3 DNA reads TGTGCCAGCAGCTCCGCTAGCGCCTTCTACGAGCAGTACTTC. It is translated as CASSSASAFYEQYF.

The V and J genes are TRBV7-2 and TRBJ2-7; a weak D match, TRBD2 (6 bases). The CDR3 extends over 16 amino acids. Germline loops: CDR1 SGHTA, CDR2 FQGNSA. The V and J ends lost 7 bases and 6 bases respectively, with 25 bases between them. This CDR3 reads CASNYSPDYPPAEQYF. CDR3 sequence (DNA): TGTGCCAGCAACTACAGTCCGGACTACCCTCCCGCCGAGCAGTACTTC.

The chain couples TRBV18 to TRBJ2-7; 9 bases are shared with TRBD1. Trimming took 4 bases from V and 0 from J; bases not matched to a gene: 4. The CDR3 covers 15 residues. From germline, CDR1 is KGHSH and CDR2 LQKENI. This chain's CDR3 is CASSHRDRDSYEQYF. The CDR3 DNA is TGTGCCAGCTCACACCGGGACAGGGACTCCTACGAGCAGTACTTC.

This clonotype was seen a handful of times. The chain employs TRBV27 and TRBJ2-7; unclear D gene. Trimming removed 5 bases at V and 2 bases at J, with 13 bases between. The CDR3 sequence is 14 residues long. CDR1 is MNHEY and CDR2 is SMNVEV in the germline V gene (reference sequence). The DNA of the CDR3 is TGTGCCAGCAGTCAAGGCTCCATAGCCTACGAGCAGTACTTC. It yields the protein CASSQGSIAYEQYF.

This rearrangement joins TRBV6-1 to TRBJ1-1; tentative D call: TRBD1 (5 bases). V dropped 7 bases and J dropped 1 base, with 10 bases sitting between them. The CDR3 totals 13 residues. Per the germline V gene, CDR1 is MNHNS and CDR2 is SASEGT. In DNA form, the CDR3 reads TGTGCCAGCACCTTGACAGCGAACACTGAAGCTTTCTTT. Translated, it gives CASTLTANTEAFF.

This rearrangement joins TRBV7-9 to TRBJ2-5; 10 bases line up with TRBD2. This CDR3 region has 17 residues. V lost 0 bases, J lost 5 bases, and 9 bases stayed unmatched. Germline assignment: CDR1 SEHNR and CDR2 FQNEAQ (reference sequence). The CDR3 protein is CASSLALASGRGETQYF. In nucleotides, the CDR3 is TGTGCCAGCAGCTTAGCGCTTGCTAGCGGGAGAGGTGAGACCCAGTACTTC. Complete variable domain (other parts from reference TRBV7-9 and TRBJ2-5): DTGVSQNPRHKITKRGQNVTFRCDPISEHNRLYWYRQTLGQGPEFLTYFQNEAQLEKSRLLSDRFSAERPKGSFSTLEIQRTEQGDSAMYLCASSLALASGRGETQYFGPGTRLLVL.

The rearrangement links TRBV11-2 to TRBJ1-6; D unclear. Germline-derived CDR1 and CDR2 are SGHAT and FQNNGV. V shed 4 bases and J shed 9 bases, with 16 bases lying between them. This CDR3 region has 15 residues. The CDR3 loop is CASSYASVEGSPLHF. The CDR3 DNA reads TGTGCCAGCAGCTACGCTTCGGTGGAAGGTTCACCCCTCCACTTT. Drawing the rest from reference TRBV11-2 and TRBJ1-6, the complete variable domain is EAGVAQSPRYKIIEKRQSVAFWCNPISGHATLYWYQQILGQGPKLLIQFQNNGVVDDSQLPKDRFSAERLKGVDSTLKIQPAKLEDSAVYLCASSYASVEGSPLHFGNGTRLTVT.

This clonotype was seen a handful of times. The chain links TRBV5-1 to TRBJ2-3; tentative D call: TRBD1 (6 bases). V was clipped by 0 bases and J by 4 bases, with 15 bases between them. Germline V gene lookup returns CDR1 SGHRS and CDR2 YFSETQ. The length of the CDR3 is 16 residues. The CDR3 coding sequence is TGCGCCAGCAGCTTGGCGCTGCGTGGGGGCGCAGATACGCAGTATTTT. Its protein is CASSLALRGGADTQYF.

V and J are TRBV7-9 and TRBJ2-1; 7 bases fit TRBD2. Germline CDR1 reads SEHNR; CDR2 reads FQNEAQ (reference sequence). V lost 1 base and J lost 8; bases outside the gene matches: 5. The CDR3 length is 14 residues. CDR3 nucleotides: TGTGCCAGCAGCTTAGTAGCGGGCGGCTATGAGCAGTTCTTC. It codes for CASSLVAGGYEQFF.

The rearrangement links TRBV4-3 to TRBJ2-1; D not certain. Germline V gives CDR1 LGHNA, CDR2 YSLEER. The length of the CDR3 is 15 residues. Between the trimmed V and J ends, which lost 0 bases and 0 bases, there was a span of 6 bases. The chain's CDR3 is CASSQDVGSYNEQFF. For the CDR3, the DNA is TGCGCCAGCAGCCAAGATGTCGGCTCCTACAATGAGCAGTTCTTC.